This T cell receptor (beta chain) is from a study of shared clonotypes between healthy human individuals. Study-level results: Deeper or shallower sequencing was expected to change how clonotypes are shared among donors. The study's rarefaction showed incomplete sorted-subset sequencing despite large depth. Shared clonotypes across all four donors exceeded non-shared ones in generation probability.

CD8 cells regarded as naive lacked CD45RO, were positively chosen for CCR7, and omitted terminally differentiated effector memory CD45RA+ cells. As for this clone: Its antigen is undetermined.

The table came from immunoSEQ multiplex PCR; TCRdb's copy has only in-frame clones and leaves some out. The sample shows hundreds of thousands of clones, about 91% of them seen only once. The specimen sequenced was naive CD8+ T cells sorted from blood. The TCR comes from a man aged 25 to 40 in good health.

CDR3 in amino acids: CASSFDLSGSGNEQFF. CDR3 sequence (DNA): TGTGCCAGCAGTTTCGACCTTAGCGGGAGCGGGAATGAGCAGTTCTTC. This chain connects TRBV27 to TRBJ2-1; 9 bases are a match to TRBD2. From germline, CDR1 is MNHEY and CDR2 SMNVEV (reference sequence). V shed 3 bases and J 7 bases; nucleotides not matched to a gene: 10. This CDR3 comprises 16 residues.